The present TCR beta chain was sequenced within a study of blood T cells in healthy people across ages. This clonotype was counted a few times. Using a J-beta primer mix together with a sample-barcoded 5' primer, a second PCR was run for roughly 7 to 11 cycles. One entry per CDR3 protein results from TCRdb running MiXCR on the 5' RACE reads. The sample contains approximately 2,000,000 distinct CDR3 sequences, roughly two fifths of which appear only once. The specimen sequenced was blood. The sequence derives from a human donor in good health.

The CDR3 sequence: CASSKGIFQETQYF. The DNA for the CDR3 is TGTGCCAGCAGCAAGGGAATCTTCCAAGAGACCCAGTACTTC. The chain employs TRBV9 and TRBJ2-5; D gene ambiguous. There are 14 residues in the CDR3. V lost 4 bases to trimming and J lost 1 base, with 11 bases between them. Germline CDR1 is SGDLS and CDR2 is YYNGEE.